Shown below are 7 T cell receptor beta chains from a single sample sequenced in a study of cytomegalovirus exposure and HLA in healthy donors. PCR was performed using 60 Vbeta and 13 Jbeta primers. Sequenced by immunoSEQ multiplex PCR; TCRdb stores in-frame clones only, minus some. Of 90,000 to 100,000 clones listed, around 80% were seen once; the top ten hold over 15%. The specimen was PBMCs. Receptors were obtained from a man aged 55-75 years in good health and CMV-seropositive.

V gene TRBV7-9 combines with J gene TRBJ2-5; D remains unclear. Judging by the DNA end, TRBJ2-7 fits better; the J call may be wrong. Germline assignment: CDR1 SEHNR and CDR2 FQNEAQ (reference sequence). This CDR3 region has 14 residues. CDR3 nucleotides: TGTGCCAGCAGCCCCGCAGTAGCATCCTACGAGCAGTACTTC. It yields the protein CASSPAVASYEQYF.

This clone was found a few times. This chain links TRBV27 with TRBJ1-1; possible D gene TRBD1, 5 bases. The CDR3 sequence is 13 residues long. Germline V gives CDR1 MNHEY, CDR2 SMNVEV (reference sequence). Trimming shortened V by 5 bases and J by 2 bases, and 9 bases separated the two germline ends. For the CDR3, the DNA is TGTGCCAGCAGTGGCGGGGCTAACACTGAAGCTTTCTTT. This codes for CASSGGANTEAFF.

This clone was observed once. This chain links TRBV29-1 with TRBJ1-2; D perhaps matches TRBD1 (5 bases). The CDR3 is made up of 14 amino acids. Germline V CDR1 and CDR2: SQVTM, ANQGSEA. The germline V and J ends were trimmed by 6 bases and 5 bases, with 19 bases remaining between them. The CDR3 loop reads CSVVTGTNGYGYTF. CDR3 DNA: TGCAGCGTGGTGACCGGGACTAACGGGTATGGCTACACCTTC.

The V and J genes are TRBV7-3 and TRBJ2-2, with D hard to call. This CDR3 region has 11 residues. The V gene lost 5 bases and the J gene lost 6 bases, with 4 bases spanning the gap. Germline lookup yields CDR1 SGHTA and CDR2 FQGTGA. The CDR3 sequence is CASSQAGELFF. CDR3 nucleotides: TGTGCCAGCAGCCAGGCCGGGGAGCTGTTTTTT.

The chain recombines TRBV5-1 with TRBJ2-2; 7 bases match TRBD2. Germline lookup yields CDR1 SGHRS and CDR2 YFSETQ. The CDR3 loop spans 14 amino acids. Trimming at V came to 4 bases and at J to 1 base, leaving 1 base not matched to a gene. This CDR3 is CASSGRGNTGELFF. CDR3 DNA: TGCGCCAGCAGCGGGAGGGGGAACACCGGGGAGCTGTTTTTT.

This chain connects TRBV19 to TRBJ2-7, with TRBD2 as a possible D gene (7 bases). The V and J ends lost 4 bases and 3 bases respectively, with 13 bases between them. Germline assignment: CDR1 LNHDA and CDR2 SQIVND (reference sequence). The CDR3 runs to 14 residues. This CDR3 reads CASSRRGGDYEQYF. The CDR3 DNA is TGTGCCAGTAGTAGGAGGGGGGGGGACTACGAGCAGTACTTC.

A few counts support this clone. V gene TRBV4-1 combines with J gene TRBJ2-7; a possible D gene is TRBD1 (5 bases). The CDR3 covers 15 residues. Trimming cost V 5 bases and J 0 bases, with 14 bases left between them. Germline V gene data show CDR1 as MGHRA and CDR2 as YSYEKL. Here the CDR3 reads CASSTQATLSYEQYF. The CDR3 DNA is TGCGCCAGCAGCACACAGGCGACCCTCTCCTACGAGCAGTACTTC.